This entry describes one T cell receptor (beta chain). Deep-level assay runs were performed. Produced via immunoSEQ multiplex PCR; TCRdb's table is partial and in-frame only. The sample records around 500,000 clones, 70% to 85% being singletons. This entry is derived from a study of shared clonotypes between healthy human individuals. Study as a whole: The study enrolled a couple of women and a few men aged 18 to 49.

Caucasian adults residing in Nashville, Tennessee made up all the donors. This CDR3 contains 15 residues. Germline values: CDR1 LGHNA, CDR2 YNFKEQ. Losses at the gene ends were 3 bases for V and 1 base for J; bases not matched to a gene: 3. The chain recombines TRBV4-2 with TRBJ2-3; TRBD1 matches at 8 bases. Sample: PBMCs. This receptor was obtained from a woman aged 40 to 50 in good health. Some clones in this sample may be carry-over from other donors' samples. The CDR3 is CASSHGQGGTDTQYF. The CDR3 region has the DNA TGTGCCAGCAGCCATGGACAGGGAGGCACAGATACGCAGTATTTT.